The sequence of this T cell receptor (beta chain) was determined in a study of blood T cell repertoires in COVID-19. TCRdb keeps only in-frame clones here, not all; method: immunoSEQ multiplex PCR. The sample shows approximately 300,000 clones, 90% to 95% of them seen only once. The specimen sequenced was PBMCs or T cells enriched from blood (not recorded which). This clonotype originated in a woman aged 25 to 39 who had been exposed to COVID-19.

CDR3 sequence reads: CAAVDRGNTEAFF. The CDR3 nucleotides are TGTGCCGCCGTGGACAGGGGGAACACTGAAGCTTTCTTT. The chain links TRBV10-3 to TRBJ1-1; 9 bases fit TRBD1. The CDR3 runs to 13 residues. Germline V lookup: CDR1 ENHRY, CDR2 SYGVKD. The junction had 5 bases not matched to a gene; V was cut back by 11 bases and J by 1 base.